This T cell receptor beta chain comes out of a study of blood T cell repertoires in COVID-19. Study context: Material from acute and convalescent COVID-19 was sourced from the United States, Italy and Spain. T cells, B-cell-depleted T cells, or PBMCs supplied cDNA or gDNA.

This clone appeared a few times. Here immunoSEQ multiplex PCR was the method, and the copy in TCRdb shows in-frame clones only, minus some. The table lists roughly 10,000 clones, nearly 90% of them singletons. Trimming took 3 bases from V and 2 from J, leaving 10 bases between them. The CDR3 is 14 amino acids. Germline CDR1 is SNHLY and CDR2 is FYNNEI. This receptor was identified in a man aged 25-40 years with active or convalescent COVID-19. Sequenced: peripheral blood. The rearrangement links TRBV2 to TRBJ1-1; D unresolved. CDR3 amino acids: CASSEPGINTEAFF. For the CDR3, the DNA is TGTGCCAGCAGTGAGCCGGGGATCAACACTGAAGCTTTCTTT.